This T cell receptor beta chain was found in a study of shared clonotypes between healthy human individuals. CDR3 size: 13 residues. Trimming took 10 bases from V and 0 from J, leaving 9 bases between them. CDR1 MNHNS and CDR2 SASEGT come from the germline V gene. This clone was seen only a few times. The input for sorted-subset replicate PCRs was around 0.2 ug DNA, tens of thousands of T cell genomes. TCRdb keeps only in-frame clones here, not all; method: immunoSEQ multiplex PCR. The sample contains 2 million to 2.5 million clones, less than 95% of which appear only once. CD8 cells classed as naive were CD45RO-negative and positively selected for CCR7, excluding terminally differentiated effector memory CD45RA+ cells.

Specimen: naive CD8+ T cells sorted from blood. The rearrangement joins TRBV6-1 to TRBJ1-4; unclear D gene. This sequence was found in a man aged 18 to 30 in good health. CDR3 nucleotide sequence: TGTGCCACCGGGCCTTCAACTAATGAAAAACTGTTTTTT. This sequence encodes CATGPSTNEKLFF.